This TCR beta chain derives from a study of blood T cell repertoires in COVID-19. Turning to the study itself: Both acute and convalescent COVID-19 samples were obtained from the United States, Italy and Spain.

Per the original data handling: Amplifying reference gene primers gave estimates of nucleated cell counts. The protocol was immunoSEQ multiplex PCR, while the TCRdb copy is restricted to in-frame clones and leaves out a portion. D and trimming were read from the DNA, whereas the V and J calls and clone size are those reported in that table. This sample has about 69,000 clones, with around 88% found just once. The Seattle patients, enrolled during active infection, were followed longitudinally. Germline V CDR1 and CDR2: MNHEY, SVGAGI. The CDR3 contains 13 residues. With 7 bases removed from V and 1 base from J, the gap between germline ends came to 10 bases.

The sequence derives from a man aged 35 to 55 with COVID-19, enrolled during active disease. Sequencing was done on a sample of peripheral blood. The rearrangement uses TRBV6-5 and TRBJ1-1, with D maybe TRBD1 (5 bases). The CDR3 sequence: CASTRQQNTEAFF. CDR3 in DNA: TGTGCCAGCACCCGACAGCAGAACACTGAAGCTTTCTTT.